The 4 T cell receptor beta chains listed next were all sequenced from one sample in a study of metastatic and nonmetastatic thyroid tumors. TCRdb reprocessed the PCR reads using MiXCR. The data show 35,000 to 50,000 clones, about 12% seen once. Prior to thyroid surgery, none of the patients had received any treatment. What was sequenced was blood. The source is a male donor with papillary thyroid cancer or a benign thyroid nodule (not recorded which). Some clones in this sample may be carry-over from other donors' samples.

This clone was seen once. A much larger clone sits a single nucleotide away, making a read error possible. Other DNA sequences in this sample translate to the same CDR3. J is TRBJ2-7 and V is TRBV4-1; TRBD1 might be the D (6 bases). The CDR3 contains 14 residues. Germline V gives CDR1 MGHRA, CDR2 YSYEKL. With 8 bases removed from V and 0 bases from J, the gap between germline ends came to 14 bases. The CDR3: CASSSQGASYEQYF. Written as DNA, the CDR3 is TGCGCCAGCTCCTCACAGGGTGCCTCCTACGAGCAGTACTTC.

This clone was detected many times. The CDR3: CASSGLAGASNEQFF. The CDR3 coding sequence is TGTGCCAGCAGTGGCCTCGCGGGAGCGTCTAATGAGCAGTTCTTC. The chain recombines TRBV6-4 with TRBJ2-1, with 7 bases identical to TRBD2. The CDR3 loop spans 15 amino acids. V shed 4 bases, J shed 7 bases, and the junction held 10 bases outside the gene matches. Germline CDR1 is MRHNA and CDR2 is SNTAGT.

This clone was counted at least ten times. The chain uses TRBV2 and TRBJ2-5; 9 bases align to TRBD1. Looked up from germline, CDR1 is SNHLY and CDR2 is FYNNEI. CDR3 length: 14 amino acids. Germline trimming cut 5 bases from V and 5 bases from J; bases unmatched to any gene: 6. This CDR3 is CASSLQGAGETQYF. CDR3 DNA: TGTGCCAGCAGTTTACAGGGGGCTGGGGAGACCCAGTACTTC.

Of note for this clone: A much larger clone differs by one base, so this may be a read error. The chain uses TRBV3-1 and TRBJ1-2; D perhaps matches TRBD1 (6 bases). Germline lookup yields CDR1 LGHDT and CDR2 YNNKEL (reference sequence). The CDR3 length is 14 residues. The chain's CDR3 is CVSSQDTGQYGYTF. The CDR3 DNA reads as TGTGTCAGCAGCCAAGATACCGGACAGTATGGCTACACCTTC.